Listed here are 25 T cell receptor beta chains from one sample, sequenced in a study of shared clonotypes between healthy human individuals. Selected positively for CCR7 and CD45RO-negative, naive CD8 cells excluded terminally differentiated effector memory CD45RA+ cells. Sequenced by immunoSEQ multiplex PCR; TCRdb stores in-frame clones only, minus some. The sample holds some 1,900,000 clones, 85% to 95% seen once. Sequencing input: naive CD8+ T cells sorted from blood. All receptors derive from a man aged 18 to 29 in good health.

This clone was detected once. The chain links TRBV13 to TRBJ2-3, with TRBD1 matching 10 bases. Germline CDR1 is PRHDT and CDR2 is FYEKMQ (reference sequence). V dropped 4 bases and J dropped 4; count of bases not matched to a gene: 8. The CDR3 covers 16 residues. The CDR3 loop reads CASSSTDRGPSDTQYF. In nucleotides, the CDR3 is TGTGCCAGCAGCTCGACCGACAGGGGGCCGTCAGATACGCAGTATTTT.

The DNA for the CDR3 is TGTGCCAGCAGCTTAGGCAGGGGTTTTGAAGCTTTCTTT. Its protein product is CASSLGRGFEAFF. The chain has TRBV13 and TRBJ1-1; weak D call: TRBD1 (6 bases). The germline CDR1 and CDR2 sequences are PRHDT and FYEKMQ (reference sequence). With 0 bases removed from V and 7 bases from J, the gap between germline ends came to 9 bases. This CDR3 spans 13 amino acids.

V and J are TRBV11-2 and TRBJ1-5, with a weak D call TRBD1 (5 bases). Germline assignment: CDR1 SGHAT and CDR2 FQNNGV. V lost 5 bases, J lost 4 bases, and 12 bases lay in between. The CDR3 spans 14 residues. CDR3 sequence: CASSPAGSNQPQHF. The CDR3 DNA follows: TGTGCCAGCAGCCCCGCAGGGTCTAATCAGCCCCAGCATTTT. Complete variable domain (other parts from reference TRBV11-2 and TRBJ1-5): EAGVAQSPRYKIIEKRQSVAFWCNPISGHATLYWYQQILGQGPKLLIQFQNNGVVDDSQLPKDRFSAERLKGVDSTLKIQPAKLEDSAVYLCASSPAGSNQPQHFGDGTRLSIL.

The V gene is TRBV27, the J gene TRBJ1-5; 7 bases are shared with TRBD1. Germline CDR1 and CDR2: MNHEY and SMNVEV (reference sequence). V lost 6 bases, J lost 7 bases, and 9 bases stayed unmatched. This CDR3 has 14 amino acids. CDR3: CASSLTGTRQPQHF. DNA of the CDR3: TGTGCCAGCAGCCTGACAGGGACTAGGCAGCCCCAGCATTTT.

The chain joins TRBV2 to TRBJ1-3; perhaps TRBD1 as D (6 bases). The length of the CDR3 is 14 residues. With 7 bases removed from V and 0 bases from J, the gap between germline ends came to 10 bases. Germline-derived CDR1 and CDR2 are SNHLY and FYNNEI. The DNA of the CDR3 is TGTGCCAGCACCACACAGGGCTCTGGAAACACCATATATTTT. As protein: CASTTQGSGNTIYF.

This chain uses TRBV11-2 with TRBJ2-7; the match to TRBD2 covers 7 bases. The CDR3 length is 15 residues. CDR1 and CDR2 from the germline V gene are SGHAT and FQNNGV. V lost 4 bases and J lost 3; bases outside the gene matches: 9. The CDR3, as DNA: TGTGCCAGCAGCTCAGTGCTGGGGGGGTACTACGAGCAGTACTTC. Its protein product is CASSSVLGGYYEQYF.

In the case of this clone: The sample holds other DNA sequences that translate to the same CDR3. The V and J genes are TRBV4-1 and TRBJ2-7; D call uncertain. Germline-derived CDR1 and CDR2 are MGHRA and YSYEKL. Trimming left V 0 bases short and J 0 bases short, with 6 bases between. The CDR3 contains 14 residues. CDR3 residues: CASSQDRGSYEQYF. CDR3 DNA: TGCGCCAGCAGCCAAGATCGCGGCTCCTACGAGCAGTACTTC.

The chain recombines TRBV7-9 with TRBJ1-2, with TRBD1 identical over 8 bases. CDR1 and CDR2 from the germline V gene are SEHNR and FQNEAQ (reference sequence). The CDR3 spans 14 residues. The junction had 8 bases not matched to a gene; V was cut back by 5 bases and J by 6 bases. The CDR3, as DNA: TGTGCCAGCAGCATAACAGGGGGGTCGGATGGCTACACCTTC. As protein: CASSITGGSDGYTF.

This clone was seen only a few times. This chain joins TRBV27 and TRBJ1-6, with TRBD1 as a possible D gene (5 bases). The CDR3 length is 14 residues. Trimming took off 7 bases at V and 7 bases at J, with 14 bases between the two ends. The germline gives CDR1 MNHEY, CDR2 SMNVEV (reference sequence). The CDR3 DNA follows: TGTGCCAGCACCATGACAGCAGGCAATTCACCCCTCCACTTT. As protein: CASTMTAGNSPLHF.

This chain links TRBV6-1 with TRBJ1-2; possibly TRBD1 for D (6 bases). Per germline, CDR1 MNHNS and CDR2 SASEGT. V was clipped by 3 bases and J by 11 bases, with 16 bases between them. This CDR3 has 13 amino acids. CDR3 amino acids: CASSERGIFSYTF. CDR3 bases: TGTGCCAGCAGTGAGAGGGGGATTTTTAGTTACACCTTC.

This clone was seen a single time. The chain recombines TRBV11-2 with TRBJ2-2, with 7 bases matching TRBD2. V was clipped by 0 bases and J by 9 bases; unmatched bases: 10. Germline CDR1 and CDR2: SGHAT and FQNNGV. There are 16 residues in the CDR3. CDR3 sequence (DNA): TGTGCCAGCAGCTTAGATTTAGCGGGCCCTTTCAGGGAGCTGTTTTTT. It translates to CASSLDLAGPFRELFF.

Remarks on this clone: Relative to the germline gene, one junction end is altered; a read error may explain this. V usage is TRBV29-1 and J usage is TRBJ1-3; D is undetermined. The germline V gene has CDR1 SQVTM and CDR2 ANQGSEA. The CDR3 is made up of 12 amino acids. The chain's CDR3 is CSVEATENTIYF. CDR3 DNA: TGCAGCGTCGAAGCTACAGAAAACACCATATATTTT.

As regards this clone: A much larger clone is a single base away; this may be a read error. The chain uses TRBV11-2 and TRBJ1-3; D may be TRBD1 (5 bases). Trimming cost V 5 bases and J 0 bases, with 11 bases left between them. Germline lookup yields CDR1 SGHAT and CDR2 FQNNGV. The CDR3 is 15 amino acids. CDR3 in DNA: TGTGCCAGCAGCCCGGGACGGGGCTCTGGAAACACCATATATTTT. Its translation is CASSPGRGSGNTIYF. Full variable domain (remainder filled in from reference TRBV11-2 and TRBJ1-3): EAGVAQSPRYKIIEKRQSVAFWCNPISGHATLYWYQQILGQGPKLLIQFQNNGVVDDSQLPKDRFSAERLKGVDSTLKIQPAKLEDSAVYLCASSPGRGSGNTIYFGEGSWLTVV.

This chain joins TRBV11-2 and TRBJ2-7; no clear D gene. Trimming shortened V by 2 bases and J by 6 bases, and 8 bases separated the two germline ends. The germline V gene has CDR1 SGHAT and CDR2 FQNNGV. The CDR3 extends over 12 amino acids. The CDR3 spells CASSLPSFEQYF. The CDR3 DNA reads TGTGCCAGCAGCTTACCAAGCTTCGAGCAGTACTTC.

The J gene is TRBJ1-2, the V gene TRBV6-5; D is perhaps TRBD1 (5 bases). The CDR3 is 14 amino acids. The V and J ends lost 5 bases and 3 bases respectively, with 13 bases between them. Germline values: CDR1 MNHEY, CDR2 SVGAGI. This CDR3 is CASSQTVKYYGYTF. In nucleotides, the CDR3 is TGTGCCAGCAGTCAGACAGTTAAGTACTATGGCTACACCTTC.

The chain is built from TRBV4-1 and TRBJ2-1, with D unresolved. Trimming removed 1 base at V and 3 bases at J, with 10 bases between. This CDR3 has 15 residues. CDR1 is MGHRA and CDR2 is YSYEKL in the germline V gene. This chain's CDR3 is CASSQVGSDYNEQFF. The CDR3 coding sequence is TGCGCCAGCAGCCAAGTGGGGTCAGACTACAATGAGCAGTTCTTC.

V usage is TRBV4-3 and J usage is TRBJ2-3, with 8 bases aligning to TRBD2. In germline, CDR1 is LGHNA, CDR2 YSLEER. This CDR3 has 18 amino acids. With V trimmed by 4 bases and J by 2 bases, 14 bases remained unmatched. The CDR3 DNA sequence: TGCGCCAGCAGCCGAGGTTGGACGACTAGCGCCGACACAGATACGCAGTATTTT. Its protein product is CASSRGWTTSADTDTQYF.

This rearrangement joins TRBV5-5 to TRBJ1-2; 11 bases agree with TRBD1. V trimming: 2 bases; J trimming: 4 bases; junction bases outside the gene matches: 4. The CDR3 consists of 15 residues. Germline V gives CDR1 SGHKS, CDR2 YYEKEE (reference sequence). This chain's CDR3 is CASSFRDRGGYGYTF. Written as DNA, the CDR3 is TGTGCCAGCAGCTTCCGGGACAGGGGGGGCTATGGCTACACCTTC.

This chain uses TRBV19 with TRBJ2-1, with a tentative D call TRBD2 (5 bases). This CDR3 has 16 amino acids. Germline loops: CDR1 LNHDA, CDR2 SQIVND (reference sequence). Trimming took 4 bases from V and 0 from J, leaving 13 bases between them. In nucleotides, the CDR3 is TGTGCCAGTAGTAACCCAGCGGAAAGCTCCTACAATGAGCAGTTCTTC. This sequence encodes CASSNPAESSYNEQFF.

About this clone: Other DNA sequences within the sample encode an identical CDR3. The chain links TRBV18 to TRBJ2-7; D might be TRBD2 (6 bases). The CDR3 sequence is 15 residues long. CDR1 KGHSH and CDR2 LQKENI come from the germline V gene. Trimming took off 0 bases at V and 0 bases at J, with 9 bases between the two ends. CDR3 protein: CASSPPGLSSYEQYF. As DNA, the CDR3 is TGTGCCAGCTCACCACCGGGACTCAGCTCCTACGAGCAGTACTTC.

The V call is TRBV6-5, the J call TRBJ2-7, with TRBD1 matching over 7 bases. Trimming at V came to 2 bases and at J to 4 bases, leaving 8 bases not matched to a gene. CDR3 length: 15 residues. CDR1 and CDR2 (germline): MNHEY, SVGAGI. CDR3 in amino acids: CASSYARGGHYEQYF. In DNA form, the CDR3 reads TGTGCCAGCAGTTACGCTCGAGGGGGCCATTACGAGCAGTACTTC.

The J gene is TRBJ2-7, the V gene TRBV4-1; D remains ambiguous. The ends were cut back, 0 bases at V and 0 bases at J, with 12 bases in the middle. Germline values: CDR1 MGHRA, CDR2 YSYEKL. This CDR3 spans 16 amino acids. This chain's CDR3 is CASSQESALSSYEQYF. The CDR3 nucleotides read TGCGCCAGCAGCCAAGAATCAGCTTTAAGCTCCTACGAGCAGTACTTC.

The rearrangement uses TRBV28 and TRBJ2-7, with 10 positions matching TRBD2. The CDR3 loop spans 16 amino acids. Germline V lookup: CDR1 MDHEN, CDR2 SYDVKM. Trimming at V came to 3 bases and at J to 5 bases, leaving 10 bases not matched to a gene. The DNA of the CDR3 is TGTGCCAGCAGTTTGAGGGCCCAGCGGGGGGGTCACGAGCAGTACTTC. Translated, it gives CASSLRAQRGGHEQYF.

The chain carries TRBV5-5 and TRBJ2-5, with D possibly matching TRBD2 (5 bases). The CDR3 length is 13 residues. Between the trimmed V and J ends, which lost 3 bases and 2 bases, there was a span of 8 bases. Germline V gives CDR1 SGHKS, CDR2 YYEKEE (reference sequence). CDR3 region: CASSYLAQETQYF. The CDR3 DNA follows: TGTGCCAGCAGCTACCTAGCACAAGAGACCCAGTACTTC.

A remark on this clone: Other nucleotide sequences in the sample specify the same CDR3. The chain is built from TRBV4-3 and TRBJ2-5; 7 nucleotides align to TRBD2. Losses at the gene ends were 1 base for V and 0 bases for J; bases not matched to a gene: 2. The length of the CDR3 is 15 residues. CDR1 and CDR2 (germline): LGHNA, YSLEER. DNA for the CDR3: TGCGCCAGCAGCCAAGTACTAGCGTACCAAGAGACCCAGTACTTC. Translated: CASSQVLAYQETQYF.